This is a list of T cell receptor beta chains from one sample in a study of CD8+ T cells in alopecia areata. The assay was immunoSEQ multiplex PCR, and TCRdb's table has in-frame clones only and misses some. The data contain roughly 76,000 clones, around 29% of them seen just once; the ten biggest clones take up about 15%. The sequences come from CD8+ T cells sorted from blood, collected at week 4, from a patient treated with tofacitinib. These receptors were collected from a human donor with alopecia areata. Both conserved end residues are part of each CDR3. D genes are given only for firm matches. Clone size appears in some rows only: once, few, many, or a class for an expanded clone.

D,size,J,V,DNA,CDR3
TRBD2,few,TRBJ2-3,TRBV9,TGTGCCAGCAGCGTAGGACTTAGCGGGATCACAGATACGCAGTATTTT,CASSVGLSGITDTQYF
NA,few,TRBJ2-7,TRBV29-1,TGCAGCGTCCCCTTGGCTGGGGCCTCCGAGCAGTACTTC,CSVPLAGASEQYF
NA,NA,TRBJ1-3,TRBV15,TGTGCCACCAGCCCCAGACCCCCGGACAGCTCATACTCTGGAAACACCATATATTTT,CATSPRPPDSSYSGNTIYF
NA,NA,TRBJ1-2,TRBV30,TGTGCCTGGAGTGTAACAGTTAACTATGGCTACACCTTC,CAWSVTVNYGYTF
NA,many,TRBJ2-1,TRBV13,TGCGCCAGCAGCCAAGAGGGTTCCAATGAGCAGTTCTTC,CASSQEGSNEQFF
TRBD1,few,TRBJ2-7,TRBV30,TGTGCCTCAAACCGGGACAGCGCCTACGAGCAGTACTTC,CASNRDSAYEQYF
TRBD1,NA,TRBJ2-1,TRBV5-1,TGCGCCAGCACGGGCGTACAGGGGGCCAATGAGCAGTTCTTC,CASTGVQGANEQFF
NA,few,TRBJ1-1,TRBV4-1,TGCGCCAGCAGCCAAGAGGGTCGGCCGAACACTGAAGCTTTCTTT,CASSQEGRPNTEAFF
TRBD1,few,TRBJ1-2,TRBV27,TGTGCCAGCAGCCTGACAGGGAACTATGGCTACACCTTC,CASSLTGNYGYTF
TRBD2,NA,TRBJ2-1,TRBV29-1,TGCAGCGTCCTCCAAGCGGGAACGCAGTTCTTC,CSVLQAGTQFF
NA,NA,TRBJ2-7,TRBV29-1,TGCAGCGTTGAAGGGGGGAGTGAATCCTACGAGCAGTACTTC,CSVEGGSESYEQYF
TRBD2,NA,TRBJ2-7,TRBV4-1,TGCGCCAGCAGCCGCAGACTAGCGGGAGAGGCCTACGAGCAGTACTTC,CASSRRLAGEAYEQYF
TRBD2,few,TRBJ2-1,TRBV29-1,TGCAGCGTTTCCGGGACTAGCGGGAGAAGGCCGAAGGGCAATGAGCAGTTCTTC,CSVSGTSGRRPKGNEQFF
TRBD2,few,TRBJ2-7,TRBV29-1,TGCAGCGTTGAGGGAGGGGCCCCCTACGAGCAGTACTTC,CSVEGGAPYEQYF
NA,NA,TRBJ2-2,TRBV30,TGTGCCTGTTCGACAGAGAACACCGGGGAGCTGTTTTTT,CACSTENTGELFF
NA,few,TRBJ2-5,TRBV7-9,TGTGCCAGCAGCTTAGCGCGCGAACAGGGAGGGCCCCAGTACTTC,CASSLAREQGGPQYF
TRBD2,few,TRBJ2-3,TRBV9,TGTGCCAGCAGCGTAGGCCCTCTAGCGGGAGAGACAGATACGCAGTATTTT,CASSVGPLAGETDTQYF
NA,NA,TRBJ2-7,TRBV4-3,TGCGCCAGCAGCCAAGAGGGGACGCCCGTGGACGAGCAGTACTTC,CASSQEGTPVDEQYF
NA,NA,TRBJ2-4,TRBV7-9,TGTGCCAGCAGCTCCGGTGGTGGGCTGTCCAAAAACATTCAGTACTTC,CASSSGGGLSKNIQYF
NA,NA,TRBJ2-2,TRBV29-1,TGCAGCGTTCGACAGGCGATCAACACCGGGGAGCTGTTTTTT,CSVRQAINTGELFF
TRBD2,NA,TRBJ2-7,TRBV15,TGTGCCACCAGCGAAGGCGGGGGGGAGCAGTACTTC,CATSEGGGEQYF
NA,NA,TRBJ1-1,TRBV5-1,TGCGCCAGCAGCTTGGGTGGGAACACTGAAGCTTTCTTT,CASSLGGNTEAFF
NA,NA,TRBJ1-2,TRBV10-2,TGCGCCAGCAGTGATGTGGGATACTATGGCTACACCTTC,CASSDVGYYGYTF
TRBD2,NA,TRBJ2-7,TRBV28,TGTGCCAGCAGCTTATCTAGCGGGAACTACGAGCAGTACTTC,CASSLSSGNYEQYF
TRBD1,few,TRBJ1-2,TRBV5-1,TGCGCCAGCAGCCAAACAGGGGGCGGCAACTATGGCTACACCTTC,CASSQTGGGNYGYTF
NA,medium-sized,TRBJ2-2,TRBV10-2,TGCGCCACTATCAACGGGGAGCTGTTTTTT,CATINGELFF
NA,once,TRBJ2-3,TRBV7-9,TGTGCCAGCAGCACAACGACTAGAACCACAGATACGCAGTATTTT,CASSTTTRTTDTQYF
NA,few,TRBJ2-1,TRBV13,TGTGCCAGCAGCCCCCGGAGTGAGCAGTTCTTC,CASSPRSEQFF
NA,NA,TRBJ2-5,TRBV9,TGTGCCAGCAGCTCGCCTAGGGGACGGGAGACCCAGTACTTC,CASSSPRGRETQYF
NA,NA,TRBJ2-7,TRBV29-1,TGCAGCGTTGAGTTACTTTCCTCCTACGAGCAGTACTTC,CSVELLSSYEQYF
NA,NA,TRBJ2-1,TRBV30,TGTGCCTGGCAGGGGAGTACCGGGACTGGCGAGGAGGTTGAGCAGTTCTTC,CAWQGSTGTGEEVEQFF
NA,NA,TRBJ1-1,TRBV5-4,TGTGCCAGCATCCAGGACAGTAACACTGAAGCTTTCTTT,CASIQDSNTEAFF